The T cell receptor (beta chain) under discussion was sequenced for a study of tumor-infiltrating lymphocytes in primary liver carcinoma. TCR beta cDNA came from about 470 ng total RNA, primed with a constant-region primer. The TCR beta library was amplified through three nested multiplex PCR rounds in a modified ARM-PCR procedure. Amplification in the first two PCR rounds was performed using TRBV1-TRBV30 forward primers and a C-beta reverse primer for around 9 cycles each. TCRdb ran MiXCR on the multiplex PCR reads and lists one entry per CDR3 protein. The sample has around 70,000 distinct CDR3 sequences, more than 60% seen once. Of note for this clonotype: This may be a read error: a much more frequent sequence differs by one nucleotide.

Co-extraction yielded RNA and DNA from about 20-30 mg of unsorted bulk tissue. None of the patients had received treatment, and all had chronic HBV infection. Samples were taken from five separate regions (per tumor). Every single tumor sample held over 85% viable tumor cells. Germline CDR1 MDHEN, CDR2 SYDVKM. There are 15 residues in the CDR3. V was shortened by 2 bases and J by 5 bases, with 13 bases between the two germline ends. The specimen was liver tumor tissue from sampling region 4. Stated subset: tumor region T4, right-lateral pole. The receptor comes from a man aged 40-49 years with primary liver carcinoma and hepatitis B virus infection. V is TRBV28 and J is TRBJ1-5; possibly TRBD1 for D (6 bases). CDR3 sequence (DNA): TGTGCCAGCAGTTTAAAGCAGGGGACGGATCAGCCCCAGCATTTT. Translation: CASSLKQGTDQPQHF.